Described below is a single T cell receptor beta chain sequence and its context. The antigen is not known. PCR amplification relied on 60 Vbeta primers (plus 13 Jbeta primers). Libraries were prepared by immunoSEQ multiplex PCR; TCRdb keeps only in-frame clonotypes and omits some of them. The repertoire has 150,000 to 200,000 clones, about 71% of them found once; the top ten carry over 1.2%. V was pared by 2 bases and J by 2 bases, with 10 bases between. Germline CDR1 and CDR2: KGHSH and LQKENI. The CDR3 extends over 15 amino acids. This sample is drawn from a study of cytomegalovirus exposure and HLA in healthy donors. General observations from the study: A later analysis reported that several of the most significant clusters appeared to be linked to common viral pathogens, among them Epstein-Barr virus.

The chain links TRBV18 to TRBJ2-1; a possible D gene is TRBD1 (6 bases). The sample comprised PBMCs. This clonotype was sampled from a middle-aged man in good health and CMV-seronegative. The CDR3 region is CASSPGQPTYNEQFF. CDR3 in DNA: TGTGCCAGCTCACCAGGACAGCCAACCTACAATGAGCAGTTCTTC. The complete variable domain, with remaining parts taken from reference TRBV18 and TRBJ2-1, reads NAGVMQNPRHLVRRRGQEARLRCSPMKGHSHVYWYRQLPEEGLKFMVYLQKENIIDESGMPKERFSAEFPKEGPSILRIQQVVRGDSAAYFCASSPGQPTYNEQFFGPGTRLTVL.